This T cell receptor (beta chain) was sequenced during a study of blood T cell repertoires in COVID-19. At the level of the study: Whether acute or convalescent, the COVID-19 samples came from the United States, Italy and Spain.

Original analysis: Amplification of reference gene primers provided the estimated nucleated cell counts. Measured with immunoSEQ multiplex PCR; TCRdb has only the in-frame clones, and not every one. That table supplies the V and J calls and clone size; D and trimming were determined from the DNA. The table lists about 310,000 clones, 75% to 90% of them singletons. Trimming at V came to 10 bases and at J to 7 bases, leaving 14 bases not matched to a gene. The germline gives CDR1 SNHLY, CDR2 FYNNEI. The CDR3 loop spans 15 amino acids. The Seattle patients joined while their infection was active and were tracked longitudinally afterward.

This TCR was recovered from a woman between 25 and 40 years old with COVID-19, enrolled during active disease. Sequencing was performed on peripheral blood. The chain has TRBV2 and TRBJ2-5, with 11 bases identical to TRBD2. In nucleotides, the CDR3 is TGTGCCACCGCTCTACTAGCGGGGGAGGCTGGGACCCAGTACTTC. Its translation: CATALLAGEAGTQYF.